Below, one TCR beta chain is given with its context. Germline V lookup: CDR1 KGHDR, CDR2 SFDVKD. V was clipped by 11 bases and J by 0 bases, with 16 bases between them. The CDR3 covers 14 residues. This sample was taken from a study of blood T cell repertoires in COVID-19. Original analysis: How many nucleated cells were present was estimated from reference gene primer amplification. Some clones are missing from TCRdb's copy, which holds only in-frame ones; the method was immunoSEQ multiplex PCR. Clonal size and the V and J genes are those of that table, whereas D and trimming came from the DNA. Here the sample spans about 170,000 clones, 84% being singletons.

Sequenced input: peripheral blood. The genes are TRBV24-1 and TRBJ2-7; TRBD2 might be the D (6 bases). This TCR was sampled from a man in his late teens or twenties with active or convalescent COVID-19. For the CDR3, the DNA is TGTGCCATTATCGGGACCGGGAGCTCCTACGAGCAGTACTTC. It encodes CAIIGTGSSYEQYF.